This T cell receptor beta chain was identified during a study of cytomegalovirus exposure and HLA in healthy donors. The PCR contained 60 Vbeta and 13 Jbeta primers. Here immunoSEQ multiplex PCR was the method, and the copy in TCRdb shows in-frame clones only, minus some. Of roughly 200,000 clones listed, roughly 90% are singletons. Overall study results and limits: The only immune exposure information that was available was CMV serostatus. A few CMV-associated chains were confirmed in vitro to be specific for CMV antigens. When analyzed later, a missense DCLRE1C variant was found to be linked to TCR beta V- and J-gene trimming. Accurate prediction of HLA-A and HLA-B alleles (for most subjects) was reportedly achieved from TCR beta sequences.

The sample holds a few counts of this clone. What it binds is not known. Germline V gene data show CDR1 as SGHRS and CDR2 as YFSETQ. V dropped 0 bases and J dropped 4; count of bases not matched to a gene: 8. The CDR3 runs 17 residues. Sequencing input: PBMCs. The source of this sequence is a woman in her twenties or thirties in good health and CMV-seronegative. J is TRBJ2-2 and V is TRBV5-1, with TRBD1 matching 8 bases. The CDR3 DNA follows: TGCGCCAGCAGCTTGGCCCTCAGGACAGGGAGCACCGGGGAGCTGTTTTTT. Its translation is CASSLALRTGSTGELFF.